What follows describes a single TCR beta chain. Seattle-derived patients entered the study during active infection and were followed longitudinally. Germline V gene data show CDR1 as KGHSH and CDR2 as LQKENI. The CDR3 contains 15 residues. With V trimmed by 0 bases and J by 0 bases, 1 base remained unmatched. In the original workflow: From reference gene primer amplification, estimates of nucleated cell counts were derived. Produced via immunoSEQ multiplex PCR; TCRdb's table is partial and in-frame only. V and J calls and clone size are those listed in that table; D and trimming were worked out from the DNA. The data contain tens of thousands of clones, around 85% of them singletons. The source of the sample is a study of blood T cell repertoires in COVID-19. Looking at the study overall: T cells, B-cell-depleted T cells, or PBMCs provided the cDNA or gDNA that served as material.

Material for sequencing was peripheral blood. The clonotype originates from a woman of 80 years or more with COVID-19, enrolled during active disease. The chain recombines TRBV18 with TRBJ2-5; 7 nucleotides line up with TRBD1. The CDR3: CASSPPGQYQETQYF. As DNA, the CDR3 is TGTGCCAGCTCACCACCGGGACAGTACCAAGAGACCCAGTACTTC.